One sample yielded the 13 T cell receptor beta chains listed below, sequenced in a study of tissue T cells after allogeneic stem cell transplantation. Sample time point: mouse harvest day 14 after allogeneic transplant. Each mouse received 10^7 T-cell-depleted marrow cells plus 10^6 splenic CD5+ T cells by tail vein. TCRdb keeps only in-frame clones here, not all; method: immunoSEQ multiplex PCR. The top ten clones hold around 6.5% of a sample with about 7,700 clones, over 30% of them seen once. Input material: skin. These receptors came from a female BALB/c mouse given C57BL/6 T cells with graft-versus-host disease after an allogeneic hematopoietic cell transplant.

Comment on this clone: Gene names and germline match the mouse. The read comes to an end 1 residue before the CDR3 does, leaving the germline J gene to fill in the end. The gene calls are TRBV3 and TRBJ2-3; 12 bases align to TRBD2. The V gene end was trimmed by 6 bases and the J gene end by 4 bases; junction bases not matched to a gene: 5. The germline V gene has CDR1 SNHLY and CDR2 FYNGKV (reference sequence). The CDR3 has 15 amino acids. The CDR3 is CASSPGTGGPETLYF. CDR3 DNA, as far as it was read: TGTGCCAGCAGTCCCGGGACTGGGGGGCCAGAAACGCTGTAT.

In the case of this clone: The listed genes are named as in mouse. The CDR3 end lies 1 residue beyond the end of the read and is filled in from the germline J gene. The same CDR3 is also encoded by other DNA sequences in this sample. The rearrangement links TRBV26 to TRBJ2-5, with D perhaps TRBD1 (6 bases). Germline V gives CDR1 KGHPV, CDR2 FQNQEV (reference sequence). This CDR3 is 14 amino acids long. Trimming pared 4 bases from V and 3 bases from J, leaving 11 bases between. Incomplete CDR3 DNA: TGTGCCAGCAGTCCCCCGGGACAACAAGACACCCAGTAC. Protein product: CASSPPGQQDTQY. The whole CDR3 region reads CASSPPGQQDTQYF.

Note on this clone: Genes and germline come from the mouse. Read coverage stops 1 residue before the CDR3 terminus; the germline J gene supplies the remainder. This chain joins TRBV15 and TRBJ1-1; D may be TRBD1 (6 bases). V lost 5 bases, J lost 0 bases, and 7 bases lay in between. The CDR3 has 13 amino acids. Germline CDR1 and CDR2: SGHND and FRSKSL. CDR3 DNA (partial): TGTGCCAGCAGTCGACAGGCAAACACAGAAGTCTTC. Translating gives CASSRQANTEVF. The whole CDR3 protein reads CASSRQANTEVFF. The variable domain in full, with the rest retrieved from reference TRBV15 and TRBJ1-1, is DAGVTQTPRHEVAEKGQTIILKCEPVSGHNDLFWYRQTKIQGLELLSYFRSKSLMEDGGAFKDRFKAEMLNSSFSTLKIQPTEPKDSAVYLCASSRQANTEVFFGKGTRLTVV.

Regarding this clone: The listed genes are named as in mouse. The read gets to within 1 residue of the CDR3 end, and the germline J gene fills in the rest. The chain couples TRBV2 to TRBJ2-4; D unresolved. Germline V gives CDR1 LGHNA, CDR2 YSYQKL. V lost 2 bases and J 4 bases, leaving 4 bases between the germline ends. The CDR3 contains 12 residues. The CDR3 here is CASSQTENTLYF. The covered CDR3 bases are TGTGCCAGCAGCCAAACTGAAAACACCTTGTAC.

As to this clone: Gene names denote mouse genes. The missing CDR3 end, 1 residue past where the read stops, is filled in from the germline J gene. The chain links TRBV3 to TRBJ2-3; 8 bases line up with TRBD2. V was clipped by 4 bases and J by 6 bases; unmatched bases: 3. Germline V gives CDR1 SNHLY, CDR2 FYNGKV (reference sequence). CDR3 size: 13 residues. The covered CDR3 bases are TGTGCCAGCAGCTCGACTGGGGTCGAAACGCTGTAT. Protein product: CASSSTGVETLY. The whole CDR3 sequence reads CASSSTGVETLYF.

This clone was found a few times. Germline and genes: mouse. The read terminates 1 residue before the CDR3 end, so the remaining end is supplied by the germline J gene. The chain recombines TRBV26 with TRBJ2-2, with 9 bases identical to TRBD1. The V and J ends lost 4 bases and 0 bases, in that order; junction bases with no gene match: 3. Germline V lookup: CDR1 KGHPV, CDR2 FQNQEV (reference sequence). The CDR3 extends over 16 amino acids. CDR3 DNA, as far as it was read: TGTGCCAGCAGTCCGGGACAGGGAGCAAACACCGGGCAGCTCTAC. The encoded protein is CASSPGQGANTGQLY. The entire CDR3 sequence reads CASSPGQGANTGQLYF.

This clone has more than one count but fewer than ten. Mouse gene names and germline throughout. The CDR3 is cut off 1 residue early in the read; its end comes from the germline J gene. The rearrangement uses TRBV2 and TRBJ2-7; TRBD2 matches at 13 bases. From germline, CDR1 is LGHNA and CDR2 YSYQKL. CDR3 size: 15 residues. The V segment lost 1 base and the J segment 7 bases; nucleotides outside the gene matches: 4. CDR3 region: CASSQVGTGGVEQYF. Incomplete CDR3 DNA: TGTGCCAGCAGCCAAGTAGGGACTGGGGGGGTAGAACAGTAC.

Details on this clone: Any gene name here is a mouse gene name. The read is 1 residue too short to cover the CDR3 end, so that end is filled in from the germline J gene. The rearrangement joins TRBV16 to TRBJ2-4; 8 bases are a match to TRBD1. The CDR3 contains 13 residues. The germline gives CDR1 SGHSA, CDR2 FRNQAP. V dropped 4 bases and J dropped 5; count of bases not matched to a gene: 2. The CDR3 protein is CASSYDRGNTLYF. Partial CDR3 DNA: TGTGCAAGCAGCTACGACAGGGGAAACACCTTGTAC.

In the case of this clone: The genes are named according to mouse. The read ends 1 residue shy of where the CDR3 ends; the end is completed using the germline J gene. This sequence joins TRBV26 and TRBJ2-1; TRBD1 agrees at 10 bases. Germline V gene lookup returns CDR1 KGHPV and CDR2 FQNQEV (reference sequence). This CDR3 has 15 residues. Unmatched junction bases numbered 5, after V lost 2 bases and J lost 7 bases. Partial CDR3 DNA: TGTGCCAGCAGTCTGAGGGACAGGGGATTGGCTGAGCAGTTC. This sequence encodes CASSLRDRGLAEQF. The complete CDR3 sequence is CASSLRDRGLAEQFF.

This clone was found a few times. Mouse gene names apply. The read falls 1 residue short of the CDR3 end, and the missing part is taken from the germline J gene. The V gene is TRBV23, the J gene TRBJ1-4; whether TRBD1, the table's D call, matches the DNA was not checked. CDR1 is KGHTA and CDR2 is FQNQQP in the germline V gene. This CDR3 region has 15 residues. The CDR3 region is CSSSQGTGRNERLFF. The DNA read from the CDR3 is TGCTCCAGCAGTCAAGGGACAGGGAGGAACGAAAGATTATTT.

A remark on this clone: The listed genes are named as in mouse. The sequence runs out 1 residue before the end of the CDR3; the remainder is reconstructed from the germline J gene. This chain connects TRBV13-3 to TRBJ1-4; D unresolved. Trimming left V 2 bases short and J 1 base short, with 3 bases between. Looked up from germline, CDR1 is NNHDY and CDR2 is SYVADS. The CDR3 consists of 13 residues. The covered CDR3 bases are TGTGCCAGCAGTGACAATTCCAACGAAAGATTATTT. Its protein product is CASSDNSNERLF. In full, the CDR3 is CASSDNSNERLFF.

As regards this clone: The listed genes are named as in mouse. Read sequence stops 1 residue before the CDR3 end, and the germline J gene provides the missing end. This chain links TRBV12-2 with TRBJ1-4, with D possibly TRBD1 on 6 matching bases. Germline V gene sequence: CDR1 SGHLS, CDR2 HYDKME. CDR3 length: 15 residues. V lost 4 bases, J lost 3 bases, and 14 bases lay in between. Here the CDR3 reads CASSPSGTPNERLFF. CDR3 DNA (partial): TGTGCCAGCTCGCCCTCCGGGACACCCAACGAAAGATTATTT.

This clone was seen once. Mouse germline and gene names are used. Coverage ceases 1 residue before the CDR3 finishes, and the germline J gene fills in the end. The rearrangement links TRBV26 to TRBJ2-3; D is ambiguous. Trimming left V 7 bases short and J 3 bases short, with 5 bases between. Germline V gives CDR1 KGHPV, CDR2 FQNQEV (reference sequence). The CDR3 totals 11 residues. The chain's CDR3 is CASTGAETLYF. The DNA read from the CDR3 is TGTGCCAGCACGGGGGCAGAAACGCTGTAT.